Listed below are T cell receptor beta chains from one sample, sequenced in a study of blood T cell repertoires in COVID-19. Clones were read by immunoSEQ multiplex PCR, and TCRdb kept only the in-frame ones, dropping some. Seen here are about 280,000 clones, 88% observed once, and the top ten hold approximately 10%. Sequenced material: peripheral blood. These receptors came from a woman in her 30s with COVID-19, enrolled during active disease. Each CDR3 is given with its conserved first and last residue. A D gene is named only where the DNA matches it firmly. Size values are once, few and many counts, or a class for expanded clones, and some rows have none.

>TRBJ2-1|TRBV2|.|.
CASKQRSSYNEQFF
TGTGCCAGCAAGCAGCGGAGTTCCTACAATGAGCAGTTCTTC
>TRBJ2-7|TRBV5-1|.|.
CASSLVRGHEQYF
TGCGCCAGCAGCTTGGTCAGGGGACACGAGCAGTACTTC
>TRBJ1-1|TRBV2|.|.
CASRGDGVGAFF
TGTGCCAGCAGGGGAGATGGGGTAGGAGCTTTCTTT
>TRBJ2-3|TRBV5-1|.|TRBD1
CASSSGQSEDTQYF
TGCGCCAGCAGCTCGGGACAGTCCGAGGATACGCAGTATTTT
>TRBJ1-2|TRBV7-9|.|.
CASSPPGGKANYGYTF
TGTGCCAGCAGCCCGCCAGGCGGGAAAGCTAACTATGGCTACACCTTC
>TRBJ2-2|TRBV7-3|.|TRBD1
CATGTADTGELFF
TGTGCCACCGGGACAGCCGACACCGGGGAGCTGTTTTTT
>TRBJ1-1|TRBV20-1|.|.
CSARRDTEAFF
TGCAGTGCCAGACGGGACACTGAAGCTTTCTTT
>TRBJ1-4|TRBV15|.|.
CATSGASLGGSTNEKLFF
TGTGCCACCAGCGGGGCCAGCCTAGGAGGGTCGACTAATGAAAAACTGTTTTTT
>TRBJ1-2|TRBV18|.|.
CASQPMGRVETNYGYTF
TGTGCCAGCCAACCAATGGGCAGGGTGGAAACTAACTATGGCTACACCTTC
>TRBJ1-1|TRBV11-2|.|.
CASSLTSGVGTEAFF
TGTGCCAGCAGCTTAACCTCAGGGGTGGGGACTGAAGCTTTCTTT
>TRBJ2-3|TRBV25-1|.|TRBD2
CASSELEREEVTDTQYF
TGTGCCAGCAGTGAATTAGAGCGGGAGGAGGTGACAGATACGCAGTATTTT
>TRBJ1-4|TRBV28|.|TRBD1
CASDPGTDNEKLFF
TGTGCCAGCGACCCCGGGACAGATAATGAAAAACTGTTTTTT
>TRBJ1-5|TRBV3-1/TRBV3-2|few|.
CASSQGGQPQHF
TGTGCCAGCAGCCAGGGGGGACAGCCCCAGCATTTT
>TRBJ2-7|TRBV3-1/TRBV3-2|.|TRBD2
CASSPGTSGSTYEQYF
TGTGCCAGCAGCCCAGGGACTAGCGGGAGTACCTACGAGCAGTACTTC
>TRBJ1-2|TRBV24-1|.|.
CATRGPGVTSGYTF
TGTGCCACCAGGGGACCGGGGGTAACTTCTGGCTACACCTTC
>TRBJ2-7|TRBV29-1|.|TRBD2
CSVETSGVAYEQYF
TGCAGCGTTGAGACTAGCGGGGTTGCCTACGAGCAGTACTTC
>TRBJ2-7|TRBV2|.|.
CASSVHHRGYEQYF
TGTGCCAGCAGTGTCCACCATCGGGGCTACGAGCAGTACTTC
>TRBJ1-2|TRBV27|.|TRBD1
CASTSGEGARGYTF
TGTGCCAGCACCTCCGGAGAGGGGGCGCGAGGCTACACCTTC
>TRBJ2-7|TRBV9|.|TRBD1
CASSYRDRGYEQYF
TGTGCCAGCAGCTACCGGGACAGGGGCTACGAGCAGTACTTC
>TRBJ2-1|TRBV5-1|.|TRBD2
CASSLSPTSGINEQFF
TGCGCCAGCAGCTTAAGCCCTACTAGCGGGATCAATGAGCAGTTCTTC
>TRBJ2-7|TRBV3-1/TRBV3-2|.|.
CASSYRQTYEQYF
TGTGCCAGCAGCTACAGACAAACCTACGAGCAGTACTTC
>TRBJ2-7|TRBV28|.|TRBD1
CASRYPGTAISSYEQYF
TGTGCCAGCAGATACCCCGGGACAGCAATTAGCTCCTACGAGCAGTACTTC
>TRBJ2-1|TRBV28|.|TRBD2
CASETSGRHFGNEQFF
TGTGCCAGCGAAACTAGCGGGAGGCATTTCGGGAATGAGCAGTTCTTC
>TRBJ1-1|TRBV6-5|.|TRBD1
CASTRQGNTEAFF
TGTGCCAGCACTCGACAGGGGAACACTGAAGCTTTCTTT
>TRBJ2-7|TRBV19|.|.
CASSIAYQGNYEQYF
TGTGCCAGTAGTATAGCCTACCAGGGAAACTACGAGCAGTACTTC
>TRBJ2-5|TRBV10-2|.|TRBD2
CATFLSGSLVETQYF
TGCGCCACCTTCCTTAGCGGGAGTTTGGTGGAGACCCAGTACTTC
>TRBJ2-2|TRBV27|.|.
CASSFIGGELFF
TGTGCCAGCAGTTTTATCGGCGGGGAGCTGTTTTTT
>TRBJ2-7|TRBV2|once|TRBD1
CASSLDRGGNYEQYF
TGTGCCAGCAGTCTAGACAGGGGAGGCAACTACGAGCAGTACTTC
>TRBJ2-5|TRBV7-8|few|TRBD2
CAAGAGVRETQYF
TGTGCCGCGGGAGCGGGAGTGAGAGAGACCCAGTACTTC
>TRBJ1-5|TRBV6-1|.|.
CASSDSTGNNQPQHF
TGTGCCAGCAGTGATTCGACAGGTAACAATCAGCCCCAGCATTTT
>TRBJ1-6|TRBV11-2|.|.
CASSLDRANNSPLHF
TGTGCCAGCAGCTTAGACAGGGCGAATAATTCACCCCTCCACTTT
>TRBJ2-3|TRBV10-3|.|TRBD1
CAISGGTGGWRESTDTQYF
TGTGCCATCAGTGGGGGGACAGGGGGCTGGCGGGAGTCTACAGATACGCAGTATTTT
>TRBJ1-3|TRBV28|.|.
CASSLTQLPSGNTIYF
TGTGCCAGCAGTTTAACACAGCTTCCCTCTGGAAACACCATATATTTT
>TRBJ1-1|TRBV5-1|.|TRBD1
CASSLDPTGIYSEAFF
TGCGCCAGCAGCTTGGACCCGACAGGGATTTACTCTGAAGCTTTCTTT
>TRBJ2-1|TRBV5-4|.|.
CASRPGQRNYNEQFF
TGTGCCAGCAGGCCTGGCCAGCGGAACTACAATGAGCAGTTCTTC
>TRBJ2-7|TRBV19|.|.
CASSIVPQGLAEQYF
TGTGCCAGTAGTATAGTCCCCCAGGGACTCGCCGAGCAGTACTTC
>TRBJ1-1|TRBV29-1|.|.
CSVAHRNTEAFF
TGCAGCGTTGCACACAGGAACACTGAAGCTTTCTTT
>TRBJ2-1|TRBV2|.|.
CASTRGTMTPYNEQFF
TGTGCCAGCACCCGCGGGACCATGACTCCCTACAATGAGCAGTTCTTC
>TRBJ2-1|TRBV2|.|.
CASSPGIDEQFF
TGTGCCAGCAGTCCGGGTATCGATGAGCAGTTCTTC
>TRBJ2-2|TRBV15|.|TRBD1
CATSRLQGAPGELFF
TGTGCCACCAGCAGGCTACAGGGGGCGCCCGGGGAGCTGTTTTTT
>TRBJ2-2|TRBV6-2/TRBV6-3|once|TRBD2
CASSYRLAGRTGELFF
TGTGCCAGCAGTTACCGGCTAGCGGGGCGCACCGGGGAGCTGTTTTTT
>TRBJ2-3|TRBV27|once|TRBD2
CASSLWGLAGESADTQYF
TGTGCCAGCAGTTTATGGGGACTAGCGGGAGAATCCGCAGATACGCAGTATTTT
>TRBJ2-5|TRBV10-1|.|.
CASAAGNWETQYF
TGCGCCAGCGCAGCAGGGAATTGGGAGACCCAGTACTTC
>TRBJ2-2|TRBV6-2/TRBV6-3|.|TRBD2
CASSSGTTNTGELFF
TGTGCCAGCAGCTCCGGGACTACGAACACCGGGGAGCTGTTTTTT
>TRBJ2-5|TRBV7-8|.|.
CASSSSSVETQYF
TGTGCCAGCAGCTCGAGCTCGGTGGAGACCCAGTACTTC
>TRBJ2-7|TRBV9|.|.
CASSVGGWSYEQYF
TGTGCCAGCAGCGTAGGTGGCTGGTCCTACGAGCAGTACTTC
>TRBJ2-3|TRBV7-8|.|TRBD2
CASSLASGRGADTQYF
TGTGCCAGCAGCTTAGCTAGCGGGAGGGGGGCAGATACGCAGTATTTT
>TRBJ1-5|TRBV6-6|.|.
CATSYRASNQPQHF
TGTGCCACCTCATACAGAGCCTCCAATCAGCCCCAGCATTTT
>TRBJ1-5|TRBV6-2/TRBV6-3|.|.
CASSYSRDYQPQHF
TGTGCCAGCAGTTACTCCCGGGATTATCAGCCCCAGCATTTT
>TRBJ1-1|TRBV15|once|.
CATSRPPRADEAFF
TGTGCCACCAGCAGACCGCCCAGGGCGGATGAAGCTTTCTTT
>TRBJ2-1|TRBV9|.|TRBD2
CASSAPAGGSMNEQFF
TGTGCCAGCAGCGCCCCTGCGGGAGGCAGTATGAATGAGCAGTTCTTC
>TRBJ1-5|TRBV6-5|.|TRBD1
CASSTGTGGNQPQHF
TGTGCCAGCAGTACCGGGACAGGGGGAAATCAGCCCCAGCATTTT
>TRBJ2-2|TRBV6-1|.|.
CASSERQTGELFF
TGTGCCAGCAGTGAAAGACAGACCGGGGAGCTGTTTTTT